The 14 T cell receptor beta chains presented below share a single source sample, sequenced in a study of STAT5B mutations in CD4+ large granular lymphocyte leukemia. The repertoire was sequenced with immunoSEQ multiplex PCR; TCRdb's copy has only in-frame clones and lacks some. The table has 15,000 to 25,000 clones, about 81% seen once; the top ten hold roughly 13%. The material sequenced was CD4+ T cells from blood buffy coats. These TCRs come from a human donor in good health.

This clone showed up just once. V usage is TRBV10-1 and J usage is TRBJ2-2; a possible D gene is TRBD1 (5 bases). Trimming stripped 4 bases from V and 7 bases from J, with 16 bases between. Germline loops: CDR1 WNHNN, CDR2 SYGVQD (reference sequence). This CDR3 region has 15 residues. This chain's CDR3 is CASSVGPGSIGELFF. The CDR3 bases are TGCGCCAGCAGTGTGGGGCCAGGGTCAATCGGGGAGCTGTTTTTT.

The chain links TRBV15 to TRBJ2-3; no clear D gene. CDR1 is LNHNV, CDR2 YYDKDF, per germline (reference sequence). Trimming took off 0 bases at V and 4 bases at J, with 8 bases between the two ends. The CDR3 totals 14 residues. This CDR3 reads CATSREKVADTQYF. The CDR3 DNA follows: TGTGCCACCAGCAGAGAAAAGGTTGCAGATACGCAGTATTTT.

The rearrangement links TRBV29-1 to TRBJ1-1; no firm D call. Germline V gives CDR1 SQVTM, CDR2 ANQGSEA. Between the trimmed V and J ends, which lost 4 bases and 3 bases, there was a span of 12 bases. The CDR3 extends over 13 amino acids. The CDR3 spells CSVGSGRHTEAFF. The DNA of the CDR3 is TGCAGCGTTGGTTCTGGCAGGCACACTGAAGCTTTCTTT.

V gene TRBV5-6 combines with J gene TRBJ1-2; no firm D call. CDR3 length: 14 amino acids. V was cut by 0 bases and J by 2 bases, with 8 bases left in between. Germline CDR1 reads SGHDT; CDR2 reads YYEEEE. This CDR3 is CASSLGQLNYGYTF. CDR3 DNA sequence: TGTGCCAGCAGCTTGGGGCAGCTAAACTATGGCTACACCTTC.

CDR3 DNA: TGTGCCAGCAGTGGGGGTACCGGCACTGAAGCTTTCTTT. Its protein is CASSGGTGTEAFF. The chain uses TRBV6-1 and TRBJ1-1; no clear D gene. The germline V gene encodes CDR1 MNHNS and CDR2 SASEGT. There are 13 residues in the CDR3. With 4 bases removed from V and 4 bases from J, the gap between germline ends came to 10 bases.

Details on this clone: In the same sample, other DNA sequences code for this CDR3. The gene calls are TRBV10-3 and TRBJ2-3, with D hard to call. The CDR3 extends over 11 amino acids. The V end lost 4 bases, the J end lost 3 bases, and 2 bases lay between the germline ends. The germline V gene has CDR1 ENHRY and CDR2 SYGVKD. For the CDR3, the DNA is TGTGCCATCAGTGGAACAGATACGCAGTATTTT. Its protein product is CAISGTDTQYF.

J is TRBJ2-5 and V is TRBV12-5; the match to TRBD2 covers 7 bases. The CDR3 has 16 amino acids. The V gene's germline CDR1 is LGHNT and CDR2 FRNRAP. The V segment lost 0 bases and the J segment 5 bases; nucleotides outside the gene matches: 9. The CDR3 protein is CASGLVWGGSGETQYF. The DNA of the CDR3 is TGTGCTAGTGGTTTGGTATGGGGGGGGTCCGGTGAGACCCAGTACTTC.

The chain carries TRBV19 and TRBJ2-5, with TRBD1 matching over 11 bases. This CDR3 contains 13 residues. V lost 4 bases and J lost 8; bases outside the gene matches: 3. Germline assignment: CDR1 LNHDA and CDR2 SQIVND (reference sequence). The CDR3 spells CASSRDRGETQYF. DNA for the CDR3: TGTGCCAGTAGTAGGGACAGGGGGGAAACCCAGTACTTC.

This clone was recorded only once. This rearrangement joins TRBV30 to TRBJ2-3; D gene ambiguous. V gave up 6 bases and J gave up 0 bases, with 10 bases separating them. The CDR3 is 13 amino acids. CDR1 and CDR2 from the germline V gene are GTSNPN and SVGIG (reference sequence). The CDR3 sequence: CACHRQSTDTQYF. The CDR3 DNA follows: TGTGCCTGCCATCGACAAAGCACAGATACGCAGTATTTT.

The chain links TRBV6-6 to TRBJ2-7, with TRBD2 matching over 8 bases. Germline-derived CDR1 and CDR2 are MNHNY and SVGAGI (reference sequence). V was pared by 5 bases and J by 5 bases, with 8 bases of the junction left unmatched. This CDR3 has 14 amino acids. This CDR3 reads CASSPEREYDEQYF. The CDR3 nucleotides read TGTGCCAGCAGTCCCGAGCGGGAGTACGACGAGCAGTACTTC.

The rearrangement uses TRBV5-5 and TRBJ2-7; D is ambiguous. V lost 0 bases, J lost 3 bases, and 13 bases lay in between. From germline, CDR1 is SGHKS and CDR2 YYEKEE (reference sequence). The CDR3 has 15 residues. The CDR3 coding sequence is TGTGCCAGCAGCTTGGGGCAGGCCATCTACTACGAGCAGTACTTC. This translates into CASSLGQAIYYEQYF.

J is TRBJ2-2 and V is TRBV6-6; D is unresolved. CDR1 is MNHNY and CDR2 is SVGAGI in the germline V gene (reference sequence). The CDR3 runs to 13 residues. V gave up 0 bases and J gave up 7 bases, with 6 bases separating them. The CDR3 here is CASSYSENGELFF. The CDR3 region has the DNA TGTGCCAGCAGTTACTCCGAAAACGGGGAGCTGTTTTTT.

This chain links TRBV11-2 with TRBJ2-2, with D tentatively TRBD2 (6 bases). This CDR3 has 17 residues. Germline CDR1 and CDR2: SGHAT and FQNNGV. The germline V and J ends were trimmed by 3 bases and 0 bases, with 14 bases remaining between them. DNA for the CDR3: TGTGCCAGCAGCTTGTCCTCCCGCGGGGCGAACACCGGGGAGCTGTTTTTT. This sequence encodes CASSLSSRGANTGELFF.

The chain uses TRBV5-1 and TRBJ2-7; 8 positions agree with TRBD1. The V segment lost 4 bases and the J segment 2 bases; nucleotides outside the gene matches: 5. There are 14 residues in the CDR3. Germline CDR1 is SGHRS and CDR2 is YFSETQ. CDR3 sequence reads: CASSTGQVPYEQYF. The CDR3 nucleotides are TGCGCCAGCAGCACGGGACAGGTGCCCTACGAGCAGTACTTC.